A single sample gave rise to the 24 T cell receptor beta chains below, sequenced in a study of blood T cells in healthy people across ages. Then a second PCR, running about 6 to 12 cycles, was carried out with a sample-barcoded 5' primer and a J-beta primer mix. TCRdb used MiXCR to reprocess the 5' RACE reads, holding one entry per CDR3 protein. In the table there are around 1.7 million distinct CDR3 sequences, approximately 30% of which are singletons. The source material was blood. All receptors come from a woman aged 25 to 39 in good health.

This chain joins TRBV12-3 or TRBV12-4 and TRBJ2-2, with a tentative D call TRBD2 (6 bases). The CDR3 is 15 residues long. V was pared by 6 bases and J by 2 bases, with 13 bases between. CDR3 sequence (DNA): TGTGCCAGCAGGTCCGGGACTTACAACACCGGGGAGCTGTTTTTT. This codes for CASRSGTYNTGELFF.

V usage is TRBV7-2 and J usage is TRBJ2-3, with 12 bases aligning to TRBD2. This CDR3 is 17 amino acids long. CDR1 is SGHTA and CDR2 is FQGNSA in the germline V gene. V lost 2 bases, J lost 3 bases, and 6 bases stayed unmatched. DNA for the CDR3: TGTGCCAGCAGCTTACTGACTAGCGGGAGTCCGACAGATACGCAGTATTTT. Translated, it gives CASSLLTSGSPTDTQYF.

This clonotype was picked up a small number of times. This sequence joins TRBV12-3 or TRBV12-4 and TRBJ2-7, with 9 bases lining up with TRBD2. V shed 10 bases, J shed 5 bases, and the junction held 18 bases outside the gene matches. The CDR3 is 16 residues long. The CDR3 loop reads CATMTSGAWMGHEQYF. DNA for the CDR3: TGTGCCACCATGACTAGCGGAGCCTGGATGGGGCACGAGCAGTACTTC.

Concerning this clonotype itself: A much larger clone sits a single nucleotide away, making a read error possible. V usage is TRBV12-3 or TRBV12-4 and J usage is TRBJ2-5; D gene ambiguous. This CDR3 has 12 residues. V shed 5 bases and J shed 11 bases, with 15 bases lying between them. CDR3 DNA sequence: TGTGCCAGCAGTAGTGACAACACTGAGCAGTACTTC. Amino acid sequence: CASSSDNTEQYF.

The chain recombines TRBV5-5 with TRBJ2-3; D is unresolved. CDR1 is SGHKS and CDR2 is YYEKEE in the germline V gene (reference sequence). Trimming cost V 0 bases and J 7 bases, with 6 bases left between them. The CDR3 is 12 residues long. The CDR3 reads CASSLAQYTQYF. Here the CDR3 DNA reads TGTGCCAGCAGCTTGGCCCAATATACGCAGTATTTT.

J is TRBJ2-7 and V is TRBV14; no definite D call. CDR1 SGHDN and CDR2 FVKESK come from the germline V gene. The CDR3 is made up of 15 amino acids. Trimming left V 1 base short and J 3 bases short, with 13 bases between. The CDR3 nucleotides read TGTGCCAGCAGCCAAGGCGCCCCACACTGCTACGAGCAGTACTTC. It yields the protein CASSQGAPHCYEQYF.

Notes on this clonotype: Relative to the germline gene, one junction end is altered; a read error may explain this. The chain's CDR3 is CASSYRGGLGGERFF. CDR3 nucleotides: TGTGCCAGCAGTTACCGAGGGGGCCTTGGCGGGGAGCGGTTTTTT. The chain has TRBV6-2 or TRBV6-3 and TRBJ2-2; maybe TRBD1 (7 bases). CDR1 is MNHEY, CDR2 SVGEGT, per germline. The CDR3 loop spans 15 amino acids.

For this clonotype: A read error may produce the germline difference seen at one junction end. The CDR3 DNA sequence: TGCAGTGCTCCCGGACAGGGAAATAATTCACCCCCCCACTTT. Its protein is CSAPGQGNNSPPHF. The genes are TRBV20-1 and TRBJ1-6; 8 bases match TRBD1. This CDR3 is built from 14 residues. Germline CDR1 DFQATT, CDR2 SNEGSKA (reference sequence).

The chain recombines TRBV27 with TRBJ2-3; TRBD1 aligns across 8 bases. CDR3 size: 15 residues. Trimming took 5 bases from V and 5 from J; bases not matched to a gene: 9. Germline values: CDR1 MNHEY, CDR2 SMNVEV (reference sequence). The CDR3 bases are TGTGCCAGCAGTGGGGCAGGGGGCTTTGAAGATACGCAGTATTTT. Its protein is CASSGAGGFEDTQYF.

This chain links TRBV20-1 with TRBJ1-6; maybe TRBD1 (6 bases). CDR1 is DFQATT and CDR2 is SNEGSKA in the germline V gene (reference sequence). CDR3 length: 13 residues. The ends were cut back, 5 bases at V and 10 bases at J, with 15 bases in the middle. DNA for the CDR3: TGCAGTGCTGAAGGGGGGGAAGGCTCACCCCTCCACTTT. Its translation: CSAEGGEGSPLHF.

Worth noting for this clonotype: A much larger clone differs by one base, so this may be a read error. This sequence joins TRBV20-1 and TRBJ2-1; tentative D call: TRBD2 (5 bases). This CDR3 comprises 12 residues. Deletions cut 1 base from V and 13 bases from J, with 14 bases between. The germline V gene has CDR1 DFQATT and CDR2 SNEGSKA (reference sequence). The CDR3 DNA is TGCAGTGCTAGAGTAGAGGGAAAGACCCAGTTCTTC. Protein: CSARVEGKTQFF.

The chain is built from TRBV18 and TRBJ1-1; D may be TRBD1 (6 bases). The germline V and J ends were trimmed by 3 bases and 5 bases, with 13 bases remaining between them. The CDR3 has 14 amino acids. The germline gives CDR1 KGHSH, CDR2 LQKENI. This CDR3 is CASSPRSQGTEAFF. The CDR3 bases are TGTGCCAGCTCACCGCGATCACAGGGAACTGAAGCTTTCTTT.

This sequence joins TRBV28 and TRBJ2-2; D possibly matches TRBD1 or TRBD2 (5 bases each). CDR3 size: 15 residues. V dropped 6 bases and J dropped 5 bases, with 16 bases sitting between them. Per germline, CDR1 MDHEN and CDR2 SYDVKM. CDR3 DNA: TGTGCCAGCAGCCTAGGGTCCGGGACGACCGGGGAGCTGTTTTTT. As protein: CASSLGSGTTGELFF.

The gene calls are TRBV12-5 and TRBJ1-5; 9 nucleotides line up with TRBD1. The V segment lost 2 bases and the J segment 3 bases; nucleotides outside the gene matches: 5. Germline-derived CDR1 and CDR2 are LGHNT and FRNRAP. This CDR3 is 16 amino acids long. CDR3 in DNA: TGTGCTAGTGGTTTGACCCGGGACAGGGACAATCAGCCCCAGCATTTT. Its translation is CASGLTRDRDNQPQHF.

In this sample, this clonotype turned up many times. The V gene is TRBV11-2, the J gene TRBJ2-7; tentative D call: TRBD1 (5 bases). Germline CDR1 and CDR2: SGHAT and FQNNGV. Trimming removed 1 base from V and 3 bases from J, with 13 bases in between. The CDR3 is 15 residues long. The CDR3 bases are TGTGCCAGCAGCTTAGGGAGTGGTGACAGCTACGAGCAGTACTTC. Translation gives CASSLGSGDSYEQYF.

This clonotype was counted once. The chain combines TRBV12-3 or TRBV12-4 with TRBJ2-1, with 9 bases matching TRBD2. V dropped 3 bases and J dropped 6; count of bases not matched to a gene: 3. The CDR3 contains 14 residues. CDR3 amino acids: CASSFSGSPNEQFF. The CDR3 DNA sequence: TGTGCCAGCAGTTTTAGCGGGAGCCCCAATGAGCAGTTCTTC.

This sequence joins TRBV28 and TRBJ2-5; 9 nucleotides align to TRBD1. The CDR3 runs 14 residues. J was trimmed by 7 bases and V by 5 bases; bases with no gene match: 8. Germline lookup yields CDR1 MDHEN and CDR2 SYDVKM. CDR3 protein: CASSEDRGGGTQYF. In DNA form, the CDR3 reads TGTGCCAGCAGTGAGGACAGGGGCGGAGGGACCCAGTACTTC. Combining the CDR3 with reference TRBV28 and TRBJ2-5 gives the whole variable domain DVKVTQSSRYLVKRTGEKVFLECVQDMDHENMFWYRQDPGLGLRLIYFSYDVKMKEKGDIPEGYSVSREKKERFSLILESASTNQTSMYLCASSEDRGGGTQYFGPGTRLLVL.

Many counts were recorded for this clonotype. This chain connects TRBV24-1 to TRBJ2-7, with a tentative D call TRBD1 (5 bases). This CDR3 is 15 amino acids long. Germline-derived CDR1 and CDR2 are KGHDR and SFDVKD. Trimming pared 8 bases from V and 2 bases from J, leaving 18 bases between. The CDR3 here is CATTGQGAIPYEQYF. CDR3 DNA sequence: TGTGCCACCACGGGCCAAGGGGCCATCCCCTACGAGCAGTACTTC.

A word on this clonotype: This clone may be a read error of a much larger clone one base away. The chain combines TRBV29-1 with TRBJ1-2, with 7 bases fitting TRBD1. Germline V CDR1 and CDR2: SQVTM, ANQGSEA. The CDR3 is made up of 13 amino acids. The CDR3 loop reads CGVDGQANYGYTF. The CDR3 region has the DNA TGCGGCGTGGATGGACAGGCCAACTATGGCTACACCTTC.

This clonotype was recorded at least ten times. The chain joins TRBV5-5 to TRBJ2-5; tentative D call: TRBD2 (7 bases). Trimming removed 1 base from V and 7 bases from J, with 20 bases in between. The CDR3 has 16 residues. CDR1 SGHKS and CDR2 YYEKEE come from the germline V gene (reference sequence). The CDR3 spells CASSLLDAGEGVTQYF. The CDR3 DNA sequence: TGTGCCAGCAGCTTGCTTGACGCGGGGGAGGGGGTGACCCAGTACTTC.

The V call is TRBV11-2, the J call TRBJ1-1, with D hard to call. CDR3 length: 13 amino acids. V was clipped by 7 bases and J by 5 bases, with 14 bases between them. From germline, CDR1 is SGHAT and CDR2 FQNNGV. CDR3 DNA: TGTGCCAGCAACCGGGAAGGGTGTACTGAAGCTTTCTTT. The encoded protein is CASNREGCTEAFF.

This clonotype appeared a few times. The chain couples TRBV7-9 to TRBJ2-1, with TRBD2 matching 12 bases. The CDR3 has 20 amino acids. Germline V gene lookup returns CDR1 SEHNR and CDR2 FQNEAQ (reference sequence). Trimming at V came to 4 bases and at J to 0 bases, leaving 13 bases not matched to a gene. CDR3 sequence reads: CASSYLLASGRGPSYNEQFF. The CDR3 DNA sequence: TGTGCCAGCAGCTACCTACTAGCTAGCGGGAGGGGGCCCTCCTACAATGAGCAGTTCTTC.

Comments on this clonotype: This clone may be a read error of a much larger clone one base away. The chain joins TRBV24-1 to TRBJ2-5; tentatively, D is TRBD1 (6 bases). The J call may be faulty, since TRBJ2-7 better matches the DNA end. CDR1 and CDR2 (germline): KGHDR, SFDVKD. The CDR3 loop spans 13 amino acids. The DNA for the CDR3 is TGTGCCACCAGTGACAGGGGTTCGGGCGAGCAGTACTTC. Its translation: CATSDRGSGEQYF.

This clonotype was counted ten times or more. The chain combines TRBV6-5 with TRBJ2-3; D may be TRBD1 (5 bases). The CDR3 is 15 amino acids. Germline V gene sequence: CDR1 MNHEY, CDR2 SVGAGI. V shed 0 bases and J shed 6 bases, with 13 bases lying between them. This chain's CDR3 is CASSYSLGPGDTQYF. The CDR3 DNA follows: TGTGCCAGCAGTTACTCGCTTGGCCCAGGGGATACGCAGTATTTT.